Listed below are T cell receptor beta chains from one sample, sequenced in a study of blood T cell repertoires in COVID-19. Only in-frame clones appear in the TCRdb table, and some are missing; sequencing was by immunoSEQ multiplex PCR. The table has about 250,000 clones, approximately 80% seen once. Sequencing input: peripheral blood. Receptors were obtained from an elderly man with acute or convalescent COVID-19. Each CDR3 is given with its conserved first and last residue. D genes are given only for firm matches. The size entry is marked missing in some rows and otherwise reads once, few, many or a size class.

CDR3 length	V gene	D gene	clone size	J gene	CDR3 DNA	CDR3 protein
12	TRBV11-2	TRBD1	-	TRBJ1-6	TGTGCCAGCAGCCCCCGACCGGGACAGGTCCACTTT	CASSPRPGQVHF
14	TRBV7-3	TRBD2	-	TRBJ2-3	TGTGCCAGCAGCTTACAGCGGGACACAGATACGCAGTATTTT	CASSLQRDTDTQYF
12	TRBV2	TRBD1	many	TRBJ2-7	TGTGCCAGCAGTCGACAGGGATACGAGCAGTACTTC	CASSRQGYEQYF
18	TRBV30	-	few	TRBJ1-5	TGTGCCTGGATTTGGGCTCAACGTGTTAAAACTGGCAGCCCGGAATGGTGCTTT	CAWIWAQRVKTGSPEWCF
15	TRBV7-8	TRBD1	-	TRBJ2-1	TGTGCCAGCAGCTCCCTCGGGACAGTTTACAATGAGCAGTTCTTC	CASSSLGTVYNEQFF
15	TRBV28	TRBD2	-	TRBJ2-7	TGTGCCAGCAGTTTAGGCGGGGGGGCTACCTACGAGCAGTACTTC	CASSLGGGATYEQYF
14	TRBV2	-	-	TRBJ1-5	TGTGCCAGCAGAGAACAGGGTCTTGGGCAGCCCCAGCATTTT	CASREQGLGQPQHF
15	TRBV6-5	-	once	TRBJ1-5	TGTGCCAGCAGTTCCACTTCCTATAGCAATCAGCCCCAGCATTTT	CASSSTSYSNQPQHF
14	TRBV12-5	-	few	TRBJ2-7	TGTGCTAGTGCCCCGGGGAGAGCGCCATACGAGCAGTACTTC	CASAPGRAPYEQYF
14	TRBV5-1	TRBD1	-	TRBJ2-7	TGCGCCAGCAGCTTGGACAGGGGGCTTTACGAGCAGTACTTC	CASSLDRGLYEQYF
16	TRBV19	TRBD1	-	TRBJ1-2	TGTGCCAGTAGTATAGACATCGGACAGGGCACATATGGCTACACCTTC	CASSIDIGQGTYGYTF
14	TRBV5-1	TRBD2	-	TRBJ2-2	TGCGCCAGCAGCGAGCGGGAGGGCATCGGGGAGCTGTTTTTT	CASSEREGIGELFF
17	TRBV5-1	TRBD2	-	TRBJ2-7	TGCGCCAGCAGCTTGGCCTCCGGGGCTAGCGGTAAATACGAGCAGTACTTC	CASSLASGASGKYEQYF
12	TRBV11-2	-	-	TRBJ1-1	TGTGCCAGCAGCCGGGAGGGGACTGAAGCTTTCTTT	CASSREGTEAFF
15	TRBV15	TRBD1	-	TRBJ1-1	TGTGCCACCAGCAGCCCCGAGGGGACAGGGGCAGGTGCTTTCTTT	CATSSPEGTGAGAFF
15	TRBV2	-	-	TRBJ2-2	TGTGCCAGCAGTGAGTCGGGGATCGGTACCGGGGAGCTGTTTTTT	CASSESGIGTGELFF
14	TRBV5-1	TRBD1	-	TRBJ1-1	TGCGCCAGCAGCTCTACAGGGGGCGGGACTGAAGCTTTCTTT	CASSSTGGGTEAFF
16	TRBV7-9	-	-	TRBJ2-2	TGTGCCAGCACCCCCCGGACATTTGGGAACACCGGGGAGCTGTTTTTT	CASTPRTFGNTGELFF
14	TRBV9	-	-	TRBJ1-6	TGTGCCAGCAGCGCCGCAACTGAGGGTTCACCCCTCCACTTT	CASSAATEGSPLHF
14	TRBV6-1	-	-	TRBJ1-5	TGTGCCAGCAGTGAAGCTTTATTCTATCAGCCCCAGCATTTT	CASSEALFYQPQHF
15	TRBV5-1	TRBD1	-	TRBJ2-1	TGCGCCAGCAGGCCCAGGACAGGGGGACCCTCGAAGCAGTTCTTC	CASRPRTGGPSKQFF
16	TRBV5-5	-	once	TRBJ2-1	TGTGCCAGCACCCTGGACTCCTCAAGCTCCTACAATGAGCAGTTCTTC	CASTLDSSSSYNEQFF
14	TRBV2	TRBD1	-	TRBJ2-1	TGTGCCAGCAGAGGGACAGCCGTACTAAATGAGCAGTTCTTC	CASRGTAVLNEQFF
14	TRBV5-4	TRBD1	-	TRBJ1-4	TGTGCCAGCAGCTCTGGACAGGGTCAAGAAAAACTGTTTTTT	CASSSGQGQEKLFF
13	TRBV7-8	-	once	TRBJ2-1	TGTGCCAGCAGCTATTCCTTATACAATGAGCAGTTCTTC	CASSYSLYNEQFF
17	TRBV7-3	-	-	TRBJ2-3	TGTGCCAGCAGCTTAACACCATTAGTAGCGCACGCAGATACGCAGTATTTT	CASSLTPLVAHADTQYF
15	TRBV5-4	-	-	TRBJ1-2	TGTGCCAGCAGATCGGGAGGTTGGGCGGACTTAGGCTACACCTTC	CASRSGGWADLGYTF
20	TRBV12-2	-	-	TRBJ2-1	TGTGCAAGTCGCTTAGTGGCTGTAGCGGGAGCTCTTAGCTCCTACAATGAGCAGTTCTTC	CASRLVAVAGALSSYNEQFF
14	TRBV5-4	-	few	TRBJ1-1	TGTGCCAGCAGCTTACAGGGTACGAAGACTGAAGCTTTCTTT	CASSLQGTKTEAFF
15	TRBV19	TRBD1	-	TRBJ1-2	TGTGCCAGTAGTATCCCCGGGACAGCGACAAACGGCTACACCTTC	CASSIPGTATNGYTF
17	TRBV18	TRBD1	-	TRBJ2-7	TGTGCCAGCTCACCCCCGAAAGGGGGCGAACACTCCTACGAGCAGTACTTC	CASSPPKGGEHSYEQYF
14	TRBV19	-	-	TRBJ1-5	TGTGCCAGTAGTATAGACGGAGGTAATCAGCCCCAGCATTTT	CASSIDGGNQPQHF
13	TRBV28	-	-	TRBJ2-1	TGTGCCAGCACCTCACTTAACTACAATGAGCAGTTCTTC	CASTSLNYNEQFF
13	TRBV2	-	-	TRBJ2-1	TGTGCCAGCAGCCGGGTCCTCTACAATGAGCAGTTCTTC	CASSRVLYNEQFF
13	TRBV2	-	-	TRBJ1-2	TGTGTCAGCAGTGGGGAGGGTTTCGATGGCTACACCTTC	CVSSGEGFDGYTF
13	TRBV12-3/TRBV12-4	-	once	TRBJ1-1	TGTGCCAGCAGTTTCGGAGGGAACACTGAAGCTTTCTTT	CASSFGGNTEAFF
15	TRBV7-2	-	-	TRBJ2-7	TGTGCCAGCAGCTTATCTGGGCTTACGGCTTACGAGCAGTACTTC	CASSLSGLTAYEQYF
14	TRBV28	-	-	TRBJ1-4	TGTGCCAGCAGTTTATTTACAACTAATGAAAAACTGTTTTTT	CASSLFTTNEKLFF
15	TRBV6-6	-	-	TRBJ1-2	TGTGCCAGCAGTTACCTCCGGACAGACCTCTATGGCTACACCTTC	CASSYLRTDLYGYTF
16	TRBV5-1	-	-	TRBJ2-2	TGCGCCAGCAGCGACACAGGGCGCGCGAACACCGGGGAGCTGTTTTTT	CASSDTGRANTGELFF
14	TRBV27	TRBD1	-	TRBJ2-5	TGTGCCAGCAGTTTAAAACAGGGGAGCGGGACCCAGTACTTC	CASSLKQGSGTQYF
10	TRBV6-5	-	-	TRBJ2-7	TGTGCCTCCGGACAGTACGAGCAGTACTTC	CASGQYEQYF
13	TRBV7-8	-	-	TRBJ1-1	TGTGCCAGCAGCCAGGACAGGAACACTGAAGCTTTCTTT	CASSQDRNTEAFF
14	TRBV19	-	-	TRBJ1-6	TGTGCCAGTAGCGTGCTAGGGGGTAATTCACCCCTCCACTTT	CASSVLGGNSPLHF
16	TRBV2	-	-	TRBJ1-5	TGTGCCAGCACCCAAGACTCCGGGGTGGGCAATCAGCCCCAGCATTTT	CASTQDSGVGNQPQHF
19	TRBV29-1	-	-	TRBJ2-3	TGCAGCGTTGAAGGAGGTGGTGAGCGGACTATCGTCCTCACAGATACGCAGTATTTT	CSVEGGGERTIVLTDTQYF
18	TRBV30	TRBD1	-	TRBJ1-6	TGTGCCTGGAGTGTACCCGGGACAGGGGACTCCTATAATTCACCCCTCCACTTT	CAWSVPGTGDSYNSPLHF
15	TRBV6-5	TRBD2	-	TRBJ2-7	TGTGCCAGCAGTTACTCGCCGGGGGGGACCTACGAGCAGTACTTC	CASSYSPGGTYEQYF
14	TRBV7-9	TRBD1	-	TRBJ1-6	TGTGCCAGCAGCCGAGGACAGGGGATTACACCCCTCCACTTT	CASSRGQGITPLHF
13	TRBV12-3/TRBV12-4	-	-	TRBJ2-1	TGTGCCAGCAGTCGACTAGTCTATGCTGAGCAGTTCTTC	CASSRLVYAEQFF
14	TRBV28	-	-	TRBJ2-4	TGTGCCAGCATCGAGGACAGAACCAAAAACATTCAGTACTTC	CASIEDRTKNIQYF
15	TRBV11-2	-	few	TRBJ2-7	TGTGCCAGCAGCTTAGCGGGCAGGGGTTACTCCGAGCAGTACTTC	CASSLAGRGYSEQYF
14	TRBV3-1/TRBV3-2	TRBD2	-	TRBJ2-2	TGTGCCAGCAGCCGGCGGGAGATCACCGGGGAGCTGTTTTTT	CASSRREITGELFF